This T cell receptor (beta chain) was sequenced for a study of radiotherapy plus CTLA-4 blockade in lung cancer. Deletions cut 4 bases from V and 2 bases from J, with 15 bases between. This CDR3 region has 15 residues. Per the germline V gene, CDR1 is LGHNA and CDR2 is YNFKEQ. Method: immunoSEQ multiplex PCR; TCRdb's copy keeps in-frame clones and lacks some. The sample contains tens of thousands of clones, roughly 83% of which appear only once. Broader study findings: After treatment with radiotherapy plus ipilimumab, TCR clones that came from the tumor expanded in blood.

The count of this clone is one. Its antigen is not known. The sequencing here drew on peripheral blood, taken from a patient treated with radiotherapy plus ipilimumab. The chain carries TRBV4-2 and TRBJ2-7; the D gene is possibly TRBD1 (7 bases). The receptor was isolated from a human donor with non-small cell lung cancer that progressed on radiotherapy plus ipilimumab. This chain's CDR3 is CASSLRDSGPYEQYF. DNA of the CDR3: TGTGCCAGCAGCCTCCGGGACAGCGGGCCCTACGAGCAGTACTTC.